The clone carrying this TCR beta chain was counted between two and nine times. Repertoires were generated with immunoSEQ multiplex PCR, while TCRdb's copy carries only in-frame clones and drops some. This table holds 69,000 or so clones, about 94% found once. This specimen belongs to a study of control samples from healthy donors and cancer patients. The TCR comes from a woman under 40 in good health. The sequencing input was blood.

DNA of the CDR3: TGTGCCAGCAGCGTGGACGGTGATCAGCCCCAGCATTTT. It encodes CASSVDGDQPQHF. The chain carries TRBV14 and TRBJ1-5, with D hard to call. Germline lookup yields CDR1 SGHDN and CDR2 FVKESK. V shed 5 bases and J shed 5 bases, with 10 bases lying between them. The CDR3 covers 13 residues.